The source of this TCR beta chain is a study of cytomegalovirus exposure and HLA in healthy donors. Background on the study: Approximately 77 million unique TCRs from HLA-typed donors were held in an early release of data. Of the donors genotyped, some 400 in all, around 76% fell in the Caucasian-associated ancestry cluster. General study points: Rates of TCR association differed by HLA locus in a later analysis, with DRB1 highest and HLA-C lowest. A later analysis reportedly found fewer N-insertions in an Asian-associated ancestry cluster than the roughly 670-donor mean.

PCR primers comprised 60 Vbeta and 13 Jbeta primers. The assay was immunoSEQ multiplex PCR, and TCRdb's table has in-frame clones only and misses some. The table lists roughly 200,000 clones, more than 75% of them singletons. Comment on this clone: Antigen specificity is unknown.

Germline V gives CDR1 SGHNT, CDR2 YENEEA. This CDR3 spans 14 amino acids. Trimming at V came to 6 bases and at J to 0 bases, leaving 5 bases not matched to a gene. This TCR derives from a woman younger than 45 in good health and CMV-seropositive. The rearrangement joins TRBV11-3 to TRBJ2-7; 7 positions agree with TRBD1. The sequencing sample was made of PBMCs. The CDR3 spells CASSPGQSSYEQYF. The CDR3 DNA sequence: TGTGCCAGCAGTCCGGGACAGAGCTCCTACGAGCAGTACTTC.